The entry below describes one TCR beta chain. Its recognized antigen is unknown. Base quality data are lacking; no much larger clone is found one base away. The data were taken from a study of blood T cell repertoires in COVID-19 (dated by TCRdb to about 2020). Regarding the complete study: The collaborator samples originated in the United States, Italy and Spain and spanned the acute and convalescent phases of COVID-19. Where available, HLA class I and class II types were obtained from metadata supplied by the sample provider rather than from assay-based typing. The repertoires were made available in a free public database intended to serve as a resource for research on the immune response to SARS-CoV-2. The material from the prospective study consisted of cDNA or gDNA derived from T cells, B-cell-depleted T cells, or PBMCs. The samples were drawn from the first 160 participants of the ongoing ImmuneRACE study and from under 1,500 subjects provided by 6 global collaborators. Deeply sampled blood TCRbeta repertoires from subjects exposed to, actively infected with, or recovered from COVID-19 were included in the dataset. The sample metadata nearly always contained a de-identified subject ID, COVID-19 status, age in years and sex. Study-wide conclusions, independent of this receptor: The quantity of clinical and demographic metadata differed by source and by participant and was supplied without curation.

The collaborating institutions used their own protocols to collect whole blood in K2EDTA tubes. For TCRbeta analysis, collaborators shipped samples as frozen whole blood, isolated PBMCs, or DNA extracted from either of those sample types. The CDR3 sequence holds 17 residues, the cysteine and phenylalanine included. The read is trimmed to its CDR3 DNA, 51 bases read in frame from base 1. The germline V gene (reference sequence) yields SGHNT for CDR1 and YYREEE for CDR2. V is cut by 0 bases and J by 0 bases, and the space between the germline ends is 13 bases. TCRbeta CDR3 regions were amplified from genomic DNA using the immunoSEQ Assay, a bias-controlled multiplex PCR. In the paper's pipeline: Within the assay, amplification of reference gene primers was used to estimate how many nucleated cells each sample contained. To quantify the absolute abundance of each unique TCRbeta CDR3 rearrangement, sequence reads were collapsed and filtered. For each sample, productive Simpson clonality was calculated as the square root of Simpson's diversity index over productive rearrangements. TCRdb retrieved this table from immuneACCESS and kept in-frame rearrangements only. Not all clones are present; in checked studies, unresolved V genes account for under half, and no reason is known for the remainder. Clone size and the V and J calls come from that table; the DNA yielded D and trimming. This sample is represented by 35,000 to 45,000 clones; 86% of them were singletons. The ten top clones hold around 60% of the sample.

This sequence uses TRBV5-4 and TRBJ1-3, with TRBD1 as a weak D call on 5 bases. The source material was peripheral blood. The receptor comes from a man aged 70-80 years with acute or convalescent COVID-19. The CDR3 is CASSLDGHLISGNTIYF. At the DNA level, the sequence is TGTGCCAGCAGCTTGGATGGACACTTAATCTCTGGAAACACCATATATTTT.